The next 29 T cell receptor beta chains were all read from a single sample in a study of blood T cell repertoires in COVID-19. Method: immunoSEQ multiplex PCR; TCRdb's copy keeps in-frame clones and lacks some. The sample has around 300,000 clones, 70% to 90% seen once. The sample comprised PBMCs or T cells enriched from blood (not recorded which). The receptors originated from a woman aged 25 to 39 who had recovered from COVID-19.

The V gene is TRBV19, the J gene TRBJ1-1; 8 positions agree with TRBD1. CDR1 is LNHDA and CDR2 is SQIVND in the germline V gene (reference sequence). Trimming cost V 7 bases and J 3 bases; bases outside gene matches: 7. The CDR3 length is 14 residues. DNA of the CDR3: TGTGCCAGTAAGCGGCTACAGGGGGACACTGAAGCTTTCTTT. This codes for CASKRLQGDTEAFF.

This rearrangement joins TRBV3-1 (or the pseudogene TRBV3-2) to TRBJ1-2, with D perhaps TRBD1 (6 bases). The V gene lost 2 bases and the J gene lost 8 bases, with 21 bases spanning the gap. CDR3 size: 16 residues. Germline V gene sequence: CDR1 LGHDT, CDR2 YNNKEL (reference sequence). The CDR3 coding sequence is TGTGCCAGCAGCCAATATGAGAGGGGGGAGGGCCTCGGCTACACCTTC. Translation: CASSQYERGEGLGYTF.

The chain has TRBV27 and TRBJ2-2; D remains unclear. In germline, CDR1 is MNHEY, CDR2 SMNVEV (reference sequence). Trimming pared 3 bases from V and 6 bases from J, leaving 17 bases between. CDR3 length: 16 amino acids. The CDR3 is CASSFSVSEVAGELFF. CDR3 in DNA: TGTGCCAGCAGTTTTTCGGTTAGTGAAGTAGCCGGGGAGCTGTTTTTT.

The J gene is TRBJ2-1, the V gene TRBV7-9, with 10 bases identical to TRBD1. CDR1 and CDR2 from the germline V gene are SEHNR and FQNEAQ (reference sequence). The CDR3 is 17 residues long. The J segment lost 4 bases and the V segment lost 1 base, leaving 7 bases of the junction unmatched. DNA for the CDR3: TGTGCCAGCAGCTTAGATGTAGGGACAGGGGTGTACAATGAGCAGTTCTTC. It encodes CASSLDVGTGVYNEQFF.

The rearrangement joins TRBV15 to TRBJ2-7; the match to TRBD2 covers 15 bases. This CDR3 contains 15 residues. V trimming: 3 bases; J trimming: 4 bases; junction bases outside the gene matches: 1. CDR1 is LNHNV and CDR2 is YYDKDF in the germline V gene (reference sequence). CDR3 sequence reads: CATSSGTSGGYEQYF. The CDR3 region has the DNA TGTGCCACCAGCAGCGGGACTAGCGGGGGGTACGAGCAGTACTTC.

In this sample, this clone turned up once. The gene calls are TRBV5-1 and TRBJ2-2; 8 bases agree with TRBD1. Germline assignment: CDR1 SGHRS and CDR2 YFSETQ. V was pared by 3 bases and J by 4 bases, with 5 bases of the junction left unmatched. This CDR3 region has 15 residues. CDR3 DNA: TGCGCCAGCAGCTCCGGACAGGGAGTCACCGGGGAGCTGTTTTTT. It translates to CASSSGQGVTGELFF.

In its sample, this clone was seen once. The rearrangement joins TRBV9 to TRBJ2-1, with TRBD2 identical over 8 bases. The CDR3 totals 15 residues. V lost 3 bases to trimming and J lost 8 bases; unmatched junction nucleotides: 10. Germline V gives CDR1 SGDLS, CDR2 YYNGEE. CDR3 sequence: CASSGPGGGIYEQFF. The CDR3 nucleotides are TGTGCCAGCAGCGGCCCTGGCGGGGGGATTTATGAGCAGTTCTTC.

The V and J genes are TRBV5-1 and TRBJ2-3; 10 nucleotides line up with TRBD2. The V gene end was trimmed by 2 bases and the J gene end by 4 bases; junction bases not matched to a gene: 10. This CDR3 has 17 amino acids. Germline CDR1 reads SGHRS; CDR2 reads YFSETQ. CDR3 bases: TGCGCCAGCAGCTTTGCTAGCGGGGGCCTAAGTGCAGATACGCAGTATTTT. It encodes CASSFASGGLSADTQYF.

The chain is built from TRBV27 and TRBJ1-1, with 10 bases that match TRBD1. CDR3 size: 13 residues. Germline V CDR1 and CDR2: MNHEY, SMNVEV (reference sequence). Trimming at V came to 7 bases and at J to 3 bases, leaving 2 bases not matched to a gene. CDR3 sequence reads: CASKTGGDTEAFF. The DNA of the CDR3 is TGTGCCAGCAAGACAGGGGGCGACACTGAAGCTTTCTTT.

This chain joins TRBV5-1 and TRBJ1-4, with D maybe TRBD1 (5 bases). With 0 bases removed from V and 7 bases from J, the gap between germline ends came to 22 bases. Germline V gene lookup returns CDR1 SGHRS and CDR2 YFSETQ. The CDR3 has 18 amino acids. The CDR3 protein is CASSLGPVDPGGTEKLFF. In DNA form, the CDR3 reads TGCGCCAGCAGCTTGGGACCCGTGGACCCCGGGGGGACTGAAAAACTGTTTTTT.

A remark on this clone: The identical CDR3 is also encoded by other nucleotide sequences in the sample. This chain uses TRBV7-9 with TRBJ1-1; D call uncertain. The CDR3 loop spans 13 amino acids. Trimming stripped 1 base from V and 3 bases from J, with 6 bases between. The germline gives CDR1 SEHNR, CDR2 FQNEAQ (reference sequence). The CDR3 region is CASSLVTDTEAFF. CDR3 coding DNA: TGTGCCAGCAGCTTAGTTACTGACACTGAAGCTTTCTTT.

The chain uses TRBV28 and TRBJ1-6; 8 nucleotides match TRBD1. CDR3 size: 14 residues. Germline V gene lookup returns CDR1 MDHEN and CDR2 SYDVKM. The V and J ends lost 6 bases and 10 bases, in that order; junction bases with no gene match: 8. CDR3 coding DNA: TGTGCCAGCAGATCCGGACAGGGAGGGTCACCCCTCCACTTT. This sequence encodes CASRSGQGGSPLHF.

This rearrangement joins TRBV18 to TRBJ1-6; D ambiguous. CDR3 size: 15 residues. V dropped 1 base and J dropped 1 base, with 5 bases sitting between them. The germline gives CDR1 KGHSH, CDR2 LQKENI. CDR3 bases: TGTGCCAGCTCACCACAGCAATCCTATAATTCACCCCTCCACTTT. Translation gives CASSPQQSYNSPLHF.

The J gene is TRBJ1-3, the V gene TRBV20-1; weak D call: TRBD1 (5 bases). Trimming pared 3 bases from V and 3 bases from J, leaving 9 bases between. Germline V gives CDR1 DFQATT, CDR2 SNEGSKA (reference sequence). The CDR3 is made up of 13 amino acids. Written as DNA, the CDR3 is TGCAGTGCTAGTTCAGACAGTGGAAACACCATATATTTT. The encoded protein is CSASSDSGNTIYF.

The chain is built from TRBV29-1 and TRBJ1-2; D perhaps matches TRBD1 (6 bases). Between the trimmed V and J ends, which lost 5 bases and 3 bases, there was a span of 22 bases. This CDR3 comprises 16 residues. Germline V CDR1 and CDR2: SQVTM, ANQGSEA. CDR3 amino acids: CSVLLGALQGYYGYTF. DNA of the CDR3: TGCAGCGTTTTGCTGGGGGCCCTACAAGGATACTATGGCTACACCTTC.

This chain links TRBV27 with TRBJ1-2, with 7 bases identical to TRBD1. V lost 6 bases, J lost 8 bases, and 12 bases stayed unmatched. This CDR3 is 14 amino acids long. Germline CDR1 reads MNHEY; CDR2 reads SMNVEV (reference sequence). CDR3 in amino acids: CASRGGQTSRGYTF. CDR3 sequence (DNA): TGTGCCAGCAGGGGGGGACAGACTTCTCGCGGCTACACCTTC.

The CDR3 loop reads CASSLGRGEYGYTF. The DNA for the CDR3 is TGCGCCAGCAGCCTTGGCCGGGGGGAGTATGGCTACACCTTC. The chain links TRBV5-1 to TRBJ1-2, with D possibly TRBD1 on 5 matching bases. This CDR3 is 14 amino acids long. V was shortened by 4 bases and J by 5 bases, with 15 bases between the two germline ends. The germline V gene has CDR1 SGHRS and CDR2 YFSETQ.

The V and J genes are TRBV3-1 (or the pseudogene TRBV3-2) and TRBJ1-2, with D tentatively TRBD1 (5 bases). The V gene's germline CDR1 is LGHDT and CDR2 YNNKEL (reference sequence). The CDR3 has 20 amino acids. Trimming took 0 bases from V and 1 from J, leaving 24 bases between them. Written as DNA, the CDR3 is TGTGCCAGCAGCCAAGAAGTCGCCAGGGCCCCGATACAATTTAACTATGGCTACACCTTC. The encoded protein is CASSQEVARAPIQFNYGYTF.

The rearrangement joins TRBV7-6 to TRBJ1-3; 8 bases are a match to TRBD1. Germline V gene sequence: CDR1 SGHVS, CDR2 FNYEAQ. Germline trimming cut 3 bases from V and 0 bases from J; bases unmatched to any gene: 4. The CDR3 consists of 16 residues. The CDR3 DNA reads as TGTGCCAGCAGCTTGGGACAGGTCATCTCTGGAAACACCATATATTTT. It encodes CASSLGQVISGNTIYF.

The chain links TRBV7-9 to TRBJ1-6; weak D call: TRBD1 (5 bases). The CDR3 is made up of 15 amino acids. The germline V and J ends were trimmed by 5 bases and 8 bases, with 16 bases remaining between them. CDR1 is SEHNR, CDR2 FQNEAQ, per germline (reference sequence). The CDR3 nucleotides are TGTGCCAGCAGCCACACACGGACACATGATTCACCCCTCCACTTT. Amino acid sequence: CASSHTRTHDSPLHF.

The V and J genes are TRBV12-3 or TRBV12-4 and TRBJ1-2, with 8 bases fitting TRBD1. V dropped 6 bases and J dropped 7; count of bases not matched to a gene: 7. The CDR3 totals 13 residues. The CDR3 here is CASRVQGVGGYTF. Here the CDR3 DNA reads TGTGCCAGCAGGGTACAGGGGGTCGGTGGCTACACCTTC.

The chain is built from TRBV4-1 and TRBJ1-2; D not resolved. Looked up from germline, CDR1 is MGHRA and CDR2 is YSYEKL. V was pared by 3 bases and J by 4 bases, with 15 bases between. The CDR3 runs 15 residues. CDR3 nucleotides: TGCGCCAGCAGCCATTGGGGAGGAGGTTTCTATGGCTACACCTTC. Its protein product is CASSHWGGGFYGYTF.

CDR3 DNA: TGTGCCAGCAGCTTAGACCTGGGACAGGGGGTACGTGGCTACACCTTC. It is translated as CASSLDLGQGVRGYTF. This rearrangement joins TRBV7-9 to TRBJ1-2; 11 nucleotides line up with TRBD1. The germline V gene encodes CDR1 SEHNR and CDR2 FQNEAQ (reference sequence). The CDR3 is made up of 16 amino acids. The ends lost 1 base at V and 7 bases at J; junction bases unmatched: 8. Variable domain in full (rest from reference TRBV7-9 and TRBJ1-2): DTGVSQNPRHKITKRGQNVTFRCDPISEHNRLYWYRQTLGQGPEFLTYFQNEAQLEKSRLLSDRFSAERPKGSFSTLEIQRTEQGDSAMYLCASSLDLGQGVRGYTFGSGTRLTVV.

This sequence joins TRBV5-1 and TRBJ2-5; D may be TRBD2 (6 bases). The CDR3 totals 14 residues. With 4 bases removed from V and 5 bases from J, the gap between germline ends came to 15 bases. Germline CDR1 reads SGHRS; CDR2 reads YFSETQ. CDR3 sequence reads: CASSVGLPGETQYF. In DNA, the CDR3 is TGCGCCAGCAGCGTCGGACTACCGGGGGAGACCCAGTACTTC.

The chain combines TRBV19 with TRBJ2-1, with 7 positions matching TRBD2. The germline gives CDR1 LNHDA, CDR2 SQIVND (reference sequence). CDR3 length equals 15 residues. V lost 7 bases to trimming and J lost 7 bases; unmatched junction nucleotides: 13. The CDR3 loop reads CASTTRGRVTNEQFF. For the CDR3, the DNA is TGTGCCAGTACAACCCGGGGGAGGGTCACGAATGAGCAGTTCTTC. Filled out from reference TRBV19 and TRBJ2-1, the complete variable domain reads DGGITQSPKYLFRKEGQNVTLSCEQNLNHDAMYWYRQDPGQGLRLIYYSQIVNDFQKGDIAEGYSVSREKKESFPLTVTSAQKNPTAFYLCASTTRGRVTNEQFFGPGTRLTVL.

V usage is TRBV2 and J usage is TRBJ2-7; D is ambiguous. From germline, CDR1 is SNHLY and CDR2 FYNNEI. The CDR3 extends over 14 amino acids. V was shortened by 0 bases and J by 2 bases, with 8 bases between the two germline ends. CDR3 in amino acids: CASSEASVTYEQYF. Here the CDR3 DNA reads TGTGCCAGCAGTGAAGCGTCGGTAACCTACGAGCAGTACTTC.

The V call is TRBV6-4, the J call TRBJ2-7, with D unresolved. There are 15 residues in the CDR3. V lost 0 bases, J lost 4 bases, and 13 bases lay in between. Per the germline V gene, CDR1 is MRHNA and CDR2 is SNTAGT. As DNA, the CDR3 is TGTGCCAGCAGTGACTCGAAGGCGGCCGTTTACGAGCAGTACTTC. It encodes CASSDSKAAVYEQYF.

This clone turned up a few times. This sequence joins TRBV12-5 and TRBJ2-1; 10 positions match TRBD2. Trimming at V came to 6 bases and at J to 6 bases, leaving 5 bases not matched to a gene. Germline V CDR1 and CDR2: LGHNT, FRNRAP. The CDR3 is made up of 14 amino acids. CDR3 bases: TGTGCTAGTGGCATTAGCGGGGGGATCAATGAGCAGTTCTTC. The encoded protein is CASGISGGINEQFF.

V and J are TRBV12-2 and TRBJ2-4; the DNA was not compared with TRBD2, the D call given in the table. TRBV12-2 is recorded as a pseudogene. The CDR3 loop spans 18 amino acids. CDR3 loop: CASRSKGSGGLAKNIQYF. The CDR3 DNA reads TGTGCAAGTCGCTCCAAGGGTAGCGGGGGCTTAGCCAAAAACATTCAGTACTTC.